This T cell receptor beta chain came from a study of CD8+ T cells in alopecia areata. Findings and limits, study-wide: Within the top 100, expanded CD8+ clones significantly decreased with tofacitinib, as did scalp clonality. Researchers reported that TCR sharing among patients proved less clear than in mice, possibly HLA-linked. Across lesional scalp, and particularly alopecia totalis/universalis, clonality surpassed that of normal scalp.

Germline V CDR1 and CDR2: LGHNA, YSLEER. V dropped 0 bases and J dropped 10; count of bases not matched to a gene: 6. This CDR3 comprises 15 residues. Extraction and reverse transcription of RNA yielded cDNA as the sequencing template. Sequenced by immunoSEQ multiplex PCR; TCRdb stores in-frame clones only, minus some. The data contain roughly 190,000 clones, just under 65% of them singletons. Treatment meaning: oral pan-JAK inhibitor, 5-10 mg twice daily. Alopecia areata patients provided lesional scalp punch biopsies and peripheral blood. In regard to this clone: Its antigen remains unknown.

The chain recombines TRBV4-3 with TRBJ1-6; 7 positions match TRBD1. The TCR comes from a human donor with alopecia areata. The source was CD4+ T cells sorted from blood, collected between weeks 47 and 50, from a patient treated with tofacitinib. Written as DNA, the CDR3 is TGCGCCAGCAGCCAAGAAACAGGGGTTCAATCACCCCTCCACTTT. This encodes CASSQETGVQSPLHF.